This TCR beta chain appears in the sequencing data of a study of blood T cell repertoires in COVID-19. The participants were between about 18 and 100 years old and came from some 23 US areas. Participants' reported clinical history set cohort assignment. Here immunoSEQ multiplex PCR was the method, and the copy in TCRdb shows in-frame clones only, minus some. The data hold roughly 200,000 clones, with 89% observed a single time. Sequences were obtained from PBMCs or T cells enriched from blood (not recorded which). The source is a woman aged 40 to 50 with acute COVID-19.

CDR3 sequence (DNA): TGTGCCAGCAGCGTGGACAGGGGGAGAGAGCAGTACTTC. Translating gives CASSVDRGREQYF. This chain joins TRBV11-2 and TRBJ2-7, with 10 bases matching TRBD1. Germline lookup yields CDR1 SGHAT and CDR2 FQNNGV. This CDR3 comprises 13 residues. V was clipped by 5 bases and J by 7 bases; unmatched bases: 5.